One and the same sample provided the 11 T cell receptor beta chains below, sequenced in a study of cytomegalovirus exposure and HLA in healthy donors. 13 Jbeta primers and 60 Vbeta primers were used for the PCR. Repertoires were generated with immunoSEQ multiplex PCR, while TCRdb's copy carries only in-frame clones and drops some. The sample includes about 55,000 clones, about three quarters of them seen just once. The sample was PBMCs. All receptors derive from a female donor in good health and CMV-seronegative.

Written as DNA, the CDR3 is TGCGCCAGCAGCCCAGGAGACGGAGGGAACTATGGCTACACCTTC. The encoded protein is CASSPGDGGNYGYTF. The genes are TRBV5-1 and TRBJ1-2; D gene uncertain. The germline V gene encodes CDR1 SGHRS and CDR2 YFSETQ. V lost 4 bases and J 2 bases, leaving 15 bases between the germline ends. The CDR3 extends over 15 amino acids. The full variable domain, completed using reference TRBV5-1 and TRBJ1-2, is KAGVTQTPRYLIKTRGQQVTLSCSPISGHRSVSWYQQTPGQGLQFLFEYFSETQRNKGNFPGRFSGRQFSNSRSEMNVSTLELGDSALYLCASSPGDGGNYGYTFGSGTRLTVV.

With regard to this clone: The junction and the germline gene differ at one end; a read error may be behind it. The sample contains more than one DNA sequence encoding this CDR3. The V call is TRBV6-1, the J call TRBJ1-6, with 7 bases fitting TRBD1. Per germline, CDR1 MNHNS and CDR2 SASEGT. This CDR3 has 15 amino acids. CDR3 nucleotides: TGTGCCAGCAGTTCAAACAGGGGAGATAATTCCCCCCTCCACTTT. Its translation is CASSSNRGDNSPLHF.

This clone was observed a single time. The chain carries TRBV19 and TRBJ2-6; 9 nucleotides match TRBD1. The V and J ends lost 6 bases and 2 bases, in that order; junction bases with no gene match: 8. Germline assignment: CDR1 LNHDA and CDR2 SQIVND (reference sequence). This CDR3 contains 17 residues. The CDR3 region has the DNA TGTGCCAGTAGCACGGGACAGGGAAAGGCTGGGGCCAACGTCCTGACTTTC. Protein sequence: CASSTGQGKAGANVLTF.

V and J are TRBV9 and TRBJ1-1, with TRBD1 identical over 8 bases. This CDR3 contains 15 residues. Germline values: CDR1 SGDLS, CDR2 YYNGEE. The V gene end was trimmed by 0 bases and the J gene end by 4 bases; junction bases not matched to a gene: 5. CDR3 bases: TGTGCCAGCAGCGTAGGGACAGGGTCGGCCACTGAAGCTTTCTTT. This gives the protein CASSVGTGSATEAFF.

The J gene is TRBJ2-1, the V gene TRBV7-2, with 11 nucleotides matching TRBD2. The CDR3 runs 18 residues. J was trimmed by 0 bases and V by 0 bases; bases with no gene match: 4. Germline V gene data show CDR1 as SGHTA and CDR2 as FQGNSA. The DNA of the CDR3 is TGTGCCAGCAGCTTAGCTACTAGCGGGAGTTTCTCCTACAATGAGCAGTTCTTC. Amino acids: CASSLATSGSFSYNEQFF.

Remarks on this clone: In the same sample, other DNA sequences code for this CDR3. The gene calls are TRBV9 and TRBJ1-5; no firm D call. CDR3 length: 14 residues. In germline, CDR1 is SGDLS, CDR2 YYNGEE. V gave up 0 bases and J gave up 1 base, with 5 bases separating them. CDR3 protein: CASSVDGSNQPQHF. Here the CDR3 DNA reads TGTGCCAGCAGCGTAGACGGGAGCAATCAGCCCCAGCATTTT.

The table lists this clone with a count of one. The genes are TRBV27 and TRBJ2-7; D not resolved. The CDR3 runs 14 residues. The ends were cut back, 2 bases at V and 3 bases at J, with 11 bases in the middle. Germline V CDR1 and CDR2: MNHEY, SMNVEV (reference sequence). DNA for the CDR3: TGTGCCAGCAGTTTAGCCTTTACAGACTACGAGCAGTACTTC. This codes for CASSLAFTDYEQYF.

This chain links TRBV28 with TRBJ2-7; D gene ambiguous. The CDR3 runs to 13 residues. Germline V gene sequence: CDR1 MDHEN, CDR2 SYDVKM. V was clipped by 5 bases and J by 7 bases, with 15 bases between them. The CDR3: CASSEVLSREQYF. CDR3 DNA sequence: TGTGCCAGCAGTGAGGTCCTTAGTCGGGAGCAGTACTTC. Based on the CDR3 plus reference TRBV28 and TRBJ2-7, the full variable domain is DVKVTQSSRYLVKRTGEKVFLECVQDMDHENMFWYRQDPGLGLRLIYFSYDVKMKEKGDIPEGYSVSREKKERFSLILESASTNQTSMYLCASSEVLSREQYFGPGTRLTVT.

This chain connects TRBV30 to TRBJ1-3; perhaps TRBD1 as D (5 bases). Germline V gene data show CDR1 as GTSNPN and CDR2 as SVGIG (reference sequence). Trimming stripped 5 bases from V and 0 bases from J, with 11 bases between. There are 14 residues in the CDR3. The DNA for the CDR3 is TGTGCCTGGCTAAGGGGCCGCTCTGGAAACACCATATATTTT. Amino acid sequence: CAWLRGRSGNTIYF.

This clone has only one observation. The gene calls are TRBV29-1 and TRBJ1-1; 7 positions agree with TRBD1. The CDR3 length is 12 residues. Germline V gene data show CDR1 as SQVTM and CDR2 as ANQGSEA. V shed 3 bases, J shed 8 bases, and the junction held 6 bases outside the gene matches. In DNA, the CDR3 is TGCAGCGTTGACGGGACAGCGGAGGAAGCTTTCTTT. This codes for CSVDGTAEEAFF.

The V gene is TRBV9, the J gene TRBJ2-2; D may be TRBD1 (8 bases). Germline assignment: CDR1 SGDLS and CDR2 YYNGEE. V lost 4 bases to trimming and J lost 1 base, with 20 bases between them. This CDR3 region has 18 residues. CDR3 protein: CASSPRGQGLLNTGELFF. The CDR3 region has the DNA TGTGCCAGCAGCCCCCGAGGACAGGGACTATTGAACACCGGGGAGCTGTTTTTT.